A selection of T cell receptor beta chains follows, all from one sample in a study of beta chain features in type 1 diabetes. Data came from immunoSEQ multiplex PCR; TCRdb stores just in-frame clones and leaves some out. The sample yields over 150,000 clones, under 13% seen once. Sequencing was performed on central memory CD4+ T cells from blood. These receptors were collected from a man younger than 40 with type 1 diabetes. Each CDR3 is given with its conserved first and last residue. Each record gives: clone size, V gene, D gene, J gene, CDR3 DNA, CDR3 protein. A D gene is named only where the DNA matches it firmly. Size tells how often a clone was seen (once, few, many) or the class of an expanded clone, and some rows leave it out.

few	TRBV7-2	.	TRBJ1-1	TGTGCCAGCAGCTTTCGGGTGTTGGGGGGTATGAACACTGAAGCTTTCTTT	CASSFRVLGGMNTEAFF
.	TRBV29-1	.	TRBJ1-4	TGCAGCGTTCGCGGTGAGCCCGGGAGTGAAAAACTGTTTTTT	CSVRGEPGSEKLFF
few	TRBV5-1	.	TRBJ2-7	TGCGCCAGCAGCTGGGACACCTTGGAGCAGTACTTC	CASSWDTLEQYF
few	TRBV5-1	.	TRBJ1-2	TGCGCCAGCAGCCCCGGGACATCTCCGCCGAATACTAACTATGGCTACACCTTC	CASSPGTSPPNTNYGYTF
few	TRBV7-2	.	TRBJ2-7	TGTGCCAGCAGCTTAGCGCGTCTGGGGAGCTACGAGCAGTACTTC	CASSLARLGSYEQYF
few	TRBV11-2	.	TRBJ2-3	TGTGCCAGCAGCTTTTCGGGGTCAGATACGCAGTATTTT	CASSFSGSDTQYF
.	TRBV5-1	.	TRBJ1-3	TGCGCCAGCAGCTTGGGAGCAGGGCTGTTTGGAAACACCATATATTTT	CASSLGAGLFGNTIYF
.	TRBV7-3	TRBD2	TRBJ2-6	TGTGCCAGCAGCCTCAGCGGGGCGGCTGGGGCCAACGTCCTGACTTTC	CASSLSGAAGANVLTF
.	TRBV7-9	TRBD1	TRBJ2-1	TGTGCCAGCAGCACCTACAGGGGGCTAATCAATGAGCAGTTCTTC	CASSTYRGLINEQFF
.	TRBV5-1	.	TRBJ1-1	TGCGCCAGCAGCTTGGCCCCACCCGGCACTGAAGCTTTCTTT	CASSLAPPGTEAFF
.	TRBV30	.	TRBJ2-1	TGTGCCTGGAAGAAGAGCACTAGCCACAATGAGCAGTTCTTC	CAWKKSTSHNEQFF
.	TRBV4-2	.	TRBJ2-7	TGTGCCAGCAGCCAAGACTTCGGTAGTTTCGATTACGAGCAGTACTTC	CASSQDFGSFDYEQYF
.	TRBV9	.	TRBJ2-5	TGTGCCAGCAGCGTAGGAGTAGCCGATCAAGAGACCCAGTACTTC	CASSVGVADQETQYF
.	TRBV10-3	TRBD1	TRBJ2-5	TGTGCCATCAGTGGGGGACAGCGCCAAGAGACCCAGTACTTC	CAISGGQRQETQYF
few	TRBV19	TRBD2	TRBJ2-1	TGTGCCAGTAGAAGCGGGAGAGGGAGAAATGAGCAGTTCTTC	CASRSGRGRNEQFF
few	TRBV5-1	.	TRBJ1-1	TGCGCCAGCAGCCCGGGGGACGGTGGCACTGAAGCTTTCTTT	CASSPGDGGTEAFF
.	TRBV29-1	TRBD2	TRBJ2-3	TGCAGCGTTCCCGTTAGCGGGCGGGCGCAGTATTTT	CSVPVSGRAQYF
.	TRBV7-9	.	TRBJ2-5	TGTGCCGTGGAGATTAAAGAGACCCAGTACTTC	CAVEIKETQYF
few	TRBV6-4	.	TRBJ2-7	TGTGCCAGCCCGAGACAGCTGAGCTCCTACGAGCAGTACTTC	CASPRQLSSYEQYF
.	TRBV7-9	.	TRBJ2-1	TGTGCCAGCAGCTTAGGCCTGACACCGGAGGGCAATGAGCAGTTCTTC	CASSLGLTPEGNEQFF
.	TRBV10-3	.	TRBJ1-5	TGTGCCATCAGCCAGTTGGGGGGGTCCAATCAGCCCCAGCATTTT	CAISQLGGSNQPQHF
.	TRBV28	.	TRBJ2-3	TGTGCCAGCAGCACGAGCGGGGATACGCAGTATTTT	CASSTSGDTQYF
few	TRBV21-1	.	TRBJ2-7	TGTGCCAGCAGCAGGTGTTCCCCGGGACAGGACTCCTACGAGCAGTACTTC	CASSRCSPGQDSYEQYF
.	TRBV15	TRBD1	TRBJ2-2	TGTGCCACCAGCAGAGTGGCAGGGGGCATCACCGGGGAGCTGTTTTTT	CATSRVAGGITGELFF
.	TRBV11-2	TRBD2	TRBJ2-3	TGTGCCAGCAGCTTACTAGCGGAGGGTAATACGCAGTATTTT	CASSLLAEGNTQYF
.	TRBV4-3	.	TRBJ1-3	TGCGCCAGCAGCCAACAGGGGTCTCCTGGAAACACCATATATTTT	CASSQQGSPGNTIYF
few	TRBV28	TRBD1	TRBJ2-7	TGTGCCAGCAGCCTAGGGACAGGGTCAGCCGAGCAGTACTTC	CASSLGTGSAEQYF
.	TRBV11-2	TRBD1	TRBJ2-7	TGTGCCAGCAGCTCGGACAGGTGGGAGCAGTACTTC	CASSSDRWEQYF
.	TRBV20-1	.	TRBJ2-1	TGCAGTGCTATGCAGGATGAGCAGTTCTTC	CSAMQDEQFF
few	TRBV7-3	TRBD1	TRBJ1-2	TGTGCCAGCAGCGCCTCCGGGACAGAGAATTATGGCTACACCTTC	CASSASGTENYGYTF
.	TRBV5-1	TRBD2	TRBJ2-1	TGCGCCAGCAGCTTGGACGCGGGAGTCGTCTACAATGAGCAGTTCTTC	CASSLDAGVVYNEQFF
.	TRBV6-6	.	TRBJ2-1	TGTGCCAGCACCTCCACCGTCGGTGCGGGTGAGCAGTTCTTC	CASTSTVGAGEQFF
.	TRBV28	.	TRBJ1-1	TGTGCCAGCAGTTCTATAGGGGGGGTCTCTGAAGCTTTCTTT	CASSSIGGVSEAFF
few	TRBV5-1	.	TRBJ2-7	TGCGCCAGCAGCTTGGAGTCCGGCGAGCAGTACTTC	CASSLESGEQYF
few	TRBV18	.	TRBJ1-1	TGTGCCAGCTCACCGGCAGGTTTTGACACTGAAGCTTTCTTT	CASSPAGFDTEAFF
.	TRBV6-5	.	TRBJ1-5	TGTGCCAGCAGCCAGGACAGCTATCAGCCCCAGCATTTT	CASSQDSYQPQHF
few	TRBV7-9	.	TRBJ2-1	TGTGCCAGCAGCTTACGGGGGGCCGACAGAACGGAGCAGTTCTTC	CASSLRGADRTEQFF
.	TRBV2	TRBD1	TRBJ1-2	TGTGCCAGCAGTTTTCGGGACAGGGATGAGGGCTACACCTTC	CASSFRDRDEGYTF